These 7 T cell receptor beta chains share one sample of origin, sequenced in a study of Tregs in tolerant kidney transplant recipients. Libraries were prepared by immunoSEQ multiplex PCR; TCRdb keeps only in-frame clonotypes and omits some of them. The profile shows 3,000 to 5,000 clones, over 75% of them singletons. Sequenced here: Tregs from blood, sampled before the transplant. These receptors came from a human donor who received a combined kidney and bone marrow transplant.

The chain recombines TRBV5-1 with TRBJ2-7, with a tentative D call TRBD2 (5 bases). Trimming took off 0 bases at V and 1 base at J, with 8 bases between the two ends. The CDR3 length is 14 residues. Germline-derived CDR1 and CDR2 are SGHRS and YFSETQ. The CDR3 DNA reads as TGCGCCAGCAGCTTGGCTCTAGCTTCCTACGAGCAGTACTTC. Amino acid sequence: CASSLALASYEQYF.

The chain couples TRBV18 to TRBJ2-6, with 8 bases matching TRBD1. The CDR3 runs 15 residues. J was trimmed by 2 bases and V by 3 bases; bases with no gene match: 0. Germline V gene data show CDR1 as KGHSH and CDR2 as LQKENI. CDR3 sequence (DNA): TGTGCCAGCTCACCGGGACAGGCTGGGGCCAACGTCCTGACTTTC. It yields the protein CASSPGQAGANVLTF.

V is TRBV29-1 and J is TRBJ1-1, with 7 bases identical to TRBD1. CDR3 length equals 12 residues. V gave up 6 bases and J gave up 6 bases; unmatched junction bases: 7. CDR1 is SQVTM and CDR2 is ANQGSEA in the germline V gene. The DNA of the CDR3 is TGCAGCGTGTCGACAGGGAAGGCTGAAGCTTTCTTT. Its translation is CSVSTGKAEAFF.

CDR3 region: CASSPRENNEQFF. CDR3 in DNA: TGTGCCAGCTCACCGCGGGAGAACAATGAGCAGTTCTTC. The chain uses TRBV18 and TRBJ2-1; 7 nucleotides line up with TRBD2. The CDR3 extends over 13 amino acids. Trimming removed 3 bases from V and 5 bases from J; junction bases left unmatched: 1. Germline-derived CDR1 and CDR2 are KGHSH and LQKENI.

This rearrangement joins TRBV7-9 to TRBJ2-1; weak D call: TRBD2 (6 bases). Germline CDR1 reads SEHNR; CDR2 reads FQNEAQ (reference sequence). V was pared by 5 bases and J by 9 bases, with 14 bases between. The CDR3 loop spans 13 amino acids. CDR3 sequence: CASSQTSRIEQFF. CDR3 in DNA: TGTGCCAGCAGCCAAACTAGCAGGATTGAGCAGTTCTTC.

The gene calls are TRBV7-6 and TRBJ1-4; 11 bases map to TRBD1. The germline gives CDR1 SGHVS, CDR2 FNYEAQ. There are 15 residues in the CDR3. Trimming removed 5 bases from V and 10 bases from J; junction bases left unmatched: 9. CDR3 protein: CASSTRPGQGGKLFF. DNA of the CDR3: TGTGCCAGCAGCACCAGACCGGGACAGGGGGGAAAACTGTTTTTT.

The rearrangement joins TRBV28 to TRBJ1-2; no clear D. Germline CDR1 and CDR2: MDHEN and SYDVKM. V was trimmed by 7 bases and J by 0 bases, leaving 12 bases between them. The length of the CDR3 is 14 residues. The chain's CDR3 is CASTPGGTNYGYTF. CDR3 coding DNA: TGTGCCAGCACCCCGGGTGGCACTAACTATGGCTACACCTTC.